Presented here are 3 T cell receptor beta chains from one specimen sequenced in a study of shared clonotypes between healthy human individuals. The assay was immunoSEQ multiplex PCR, and TCRdb's table has in-frame clones only and misses some. The data show some 2.1 million clones, 90% to 95% seen once. The sample consisted of naive CD4+ T cells sorted from blood. Documented subset: CD45RA+ positively selected. Receptors were obtained from a young man in good health.

Comment on this clone: Additional DNA sequences in this sample encode the identical CDR3. The genes are TRBV6-1 and TRBJ1-2; possible D gene TRBD1, 5 bases. This CDR3 is built from 13 residues. V lost 1 base and J 5 bases, leaving 8 bases between the germline ends. CDR1 and CDR2 from the germline V gene are MNHNS and SASEGT. Written as DNA, the CDR3 is TGTGCCAGCAGTGAAGGGCAGGGTTATGGCTACACCTTC. Its protein is CASSEGQGYGYTF.

In DNA, the CDR3 is TGTGCCAGTAGTGTACTAACCTCCTCCTACGAGCAGTACTTC. It encodes CASSVLTSSYEQYF. The chain is built from TRBV19 and TRBJ2-7; no firm D call. Trimming removed 5 bases from V and 0 bases from J, with 11 bases in between. Germline values: CDR1 LNHDA, CDR2 SQIVND (reference sequence). The CDR3 is 14 amino acids.

The V call is TRBV2, the J call TRBJ2-2, with 8 bases matching TRBD1. The length of the CDR3 is 14 residues. Unmatched junction bases numbered 4, after V lost 6 bases and J lost 4 bases. Germline assignment: CDR1 SNHLY and CDR2 FYNNEI. CDR3 nucleotides: TGTGCCAGCAGGCAGGGGGCTAGCACCGGGGAGCTGTTTTTT. Protein product: CASRQGASTGELFF.